A single sample is the source of the 30 T cell receptor beta chains below, sequenced in a study of blood T cell repertoires in COVID-19 (dated by TCRdb to the early 2020s). The receptor library was made with the immunoSEQ multiplex PCR assay. The table comes from immuneACCESS by way of TCRdb, which keeps in-frame sequences with V and J called. Part of the clones is missing from these tables; in studies checked, under half for an unresolved V gene and the rest for unknown reasons. A total of more than 65,000 clones appear in this sample, about 89% of them only once. Of the sample, approximately 9.3% falls within the top ten clones. The specimen sequenced was peripheral blood. The receptors stem from a man aged 50 to 59 with acute or convalescent COVID-19.

This clone was recorded only once. The chain carries TRBV5-1 and TRBJ1-1; tentatively, D is TRBD1 (5 bases). V lost 0 bases and J 1 base, leaving 7 bases between the germline ends. CDR3 size: 14 residues. CDR1 is SGHRS, CDR2 YFSETQ, per germline. CDR3 amino acids: CASSLAGGNTEAFF. CDR3 DNA: TGCGCCAGCAGCTTGGCCGGGGGGAACACTGAAGCTTTCTTT.

About this clone: At one boundary the junction diverges from the germline segment, which might be a read error. This sequence joins TRBV7-7 and TRBJ2-3; D unclear. There are 15 residues in the CDR3. Germline-derived CDR1 and CDR2 are SSHAT and FNYEAQ (reference sequence). This CDR3 reads CASSFGYTSTDTQYF. The CDR3 nucleotides read TGTGCTAGCAGCTTCGGGTACACTAGCACAGATACGCAGTATTTT.

The genes are TRBV2 and TRBJ1-6; D is possibly TRBD1 (5 bases). The CDR3 extends over 15 amino acids. V lost 8 bases and J lost 5, with 16 bases in between. Germline loops: CDR1 SNHLY, CDR2 FYNNEI. The CDR3 DNA reads TGTGCCAGCGAGCGGGGTGGGACCGATAATTCACCCCTCCACTTT. Protein: CASERGGTDNSPLHF. Drawing the rest from reference TRBV2 and TRBJ1-6, the complete variable domain is EPEVTQTPSHQVTQMGQEVILRCVPISNHLYFYWYRQILGQKVEFLVSFYNNEISEKSEIFDDQFSVERPDGSNFTLKIRSTKLEDSAMYFCASERGGTDNSPLHFGNGTRLTVT.

V gene TRBV9 combines with J gene TRBJ2-1; the match to TRBD2 covers 14 bases. The V segment lost 3 bases and the J segment 2 bases; nucleotides outside the gene matches: 1. Germline CDR1 is SGDLS and CDR2 is YYNGEE. The CDR3 is 16 residues long. The CDR3 DNA reads as TGTGCCAGCAGCGCGGGACTAGCGGGGGCCTACAATGAGCAGTTCTTC. Translated: CASSAGLAGAYNEQFF. Using reference TRBV9 and TRBJ2-1 for the parts outside the CDR3, the full variable domain is DSGVTQTPKHLITATGQRVTLRCSPRSGDLSVYWYQQSLDQGLQFLIQYYNGEERAKGNILERFSAQQFPDLHSELNLSSLELGDSALYFCASSAGLAGAYNEQFFGPGTRLTVL.

The chain combines TRBV7-3 with TRBJ2-3, with D perhaps TRBD2 (6 bases). This CDR3 is built from 14 residues. Germline V CDR1 and CDR2: SGHTA, FQGTGA. The V end was cut by 5 bases, the J end by 8 bases, with 17 bases between. The CDR3 nucleotides read TGTGCCAGCAGCGTCAAAGCTAGCGCTATTACGCAGTATTTT. The encoded protein is CASSVKASAITQYF.

V is TRBV18 and J is TRBJ1-6; 11 bases match TRBD1. CDR1 and CDR2 (germline): KGHSH, LQKENI. The ends lost 4 bases at V and 10 bases at J; junction bases unmatched: 6. The CDR3 spans 15 residues. Here the CDR3 DNA reads TGTGCCAGCTCACAAGGACAGGGGGCCACCTCACCCCTCCACTTT. This codes for CASSQGQGATSPLHF.

The chain uses TRBV10-3 and TRBJ2-2; tentative D call: TRBD2 (7 bases). CDR1 is ENHRY, CDR2 SYGVKD, per germline. CDR3 length equals 14 residues. The V end lost 4 bases, the J end lost 7 bases, and 13 bases lay between the germline ends. The CDR3 DNA sequence: TGTGCCATCAGTGGTGGGGGGGCCGGCGGGGAGCTGTTTTTT. Its translation: CAISGGGAGGELFF.

This chain uses TRBV29-1 with TRBJ2-7; the match to TRBD1 covers 9 bases. CDR3 size: 13 residues. The germline V gene has CDR1 SQVTM and CDR2 ANQGSEA. The V and J ends lost 5 bases and 3 bases, in that order; junction bases with no gene match: 5. The CDR3 here is CSVTAGQGYEQYF. CDR3 bases: TGCAGCGTTACCGCGGGACAGGGCTACGAGCAGTACTTC.

V is TRBV3-1 (or the pseudogene TRBV3-2) and J is TRBJ2-1, with 12 bases matching TRBD2. This CDR3 region has 16 residues. Germline V lookup: CDR1 LGHDT, CDR2 YNNKEL (reference sequence). Trimming removed 0 bases from V and 6 bases from J; junction bases left unmatched: 3. The CDR3 protein is CASSQDLAGGTNEQFF. The CDR3, as DNA: TGTGCCAGCAGCCAAGATCTAGCGGGGGGGACCAATGAGCAGTTCTTC.

This clone has just a few counts. CDR3 coding DNA: TGCGCCAGCAGCTTGGGGGACAGGGGTCCTCTTAGCACAGATACGCAGTATTTT. This encodes CASSLGDRGPLSTDTQYF. This chain links TRBV5-1 with TRBJ2-3; 10 positions agree with TRBD1. Trimming removed 0 bases from V and 0 bases from J; junction bases left unmatched: 7. CDR3 length: 18 residues. Germline V gene lookup returns CDR1 SGHRS and CDR2 YFSETQ.

This chain uses TRBV7-9 with TRBJ2-7; TRBD1 matches 8 bases. The trim removed 2 bases at V and 3 bases at J, leaving 18 bases unmatched. The CDR3 is made up of 19 amino acids. CDR1 and CDR2 (germline): SEHNR, FQNEAQ (reference sequence). The CDR3 loop reads CASSLLGSGDRLCFYEQYV. CDR3 in DNA: TGTGCCAGCAGCTTACTCGGTTCTGGGGACAGGCTCTGTTTCTACGAGCAGTACGTC.

The gene calls are TRBV5-1 and TRBJ1-2, with D possibly matching TRBD1 (6 bases). The germline gives CDR1 SGHRS, CDR2 YFSETQ. V dropped 1 base and J dropped 1 base, with 20 bases sitting between them. The CDR3 is 18 amino acids. DNA for the CDR3: TGCGCCAGCAGCTTGTGGGCCCCACAAGGGGGGGTTAACTATGGCTACACCTTC. Its translation: CASSLWAPQGGVNYGYTF.

This chain uses TRBV3-1 (or the pseudogene TRBV3-2) with TRBJ2-2; D is uncertain. The CDR3 covers 15 residues. Trimming stripped 3 bases from V and 7 bases from J, with 15 bases between. Germline V gene data show CDR1 as LGHDT and CDR2 as YNNKEL (reference sequence). In DNA, the CDR3 is TGTGCCAGCAGCCACTCCTCCCGGCAGGACGGGGAGCTGTTTTTT. Its translation is CASSHSSRQDGELFF.

The chain joins TRBV29-1 to TRBJ1-5; D ambiguous. Germline loops: CDR1 SQVTM, CDR2 ANQGSEA. The germline V and J ends were trimmed by 5 bases and 10 bases, with 18 bases remaining between them. The CDR3 runs 13 residues. The CDR3 sequence: CSVKLVEGSPQHF. Here the CDR3 DNA reads TGCAGCGTTAAATTAGTGGAGGGTTCACCCCAGCATTTT.

J is TRBJ1-2 and V is TRBV11-2; D is perhaps TRBD1 (6 bases). Germline CDR1 and CDR2: SGHAT and FQNNGV. The V gene lost 5 bases and the J gene lost 1 base, with 8 bases spanning the gap. CDR3 length: 13 amino acids. DNA for the CDR3: TGTGCCAGCAGCCCGGACAGTAACTATGGCTACACCTTC. This gives the protein CASSPDSNYGYTF.

The gene calls are TRBV11-2 and TRBJ1-2; TRBD1 aligns across 9 bases. CDR1 SGHAT and CDR2 FQNNGV come from the germline V gene. J was trimmed by 4 bases and V by 5 bases; bases with no gene match: 2. This CDR3 is 13 amino acids long. The CDR3 DNA sequence: TGTGCCAGCAGCCCGACAGGGGGCTATGGCTACACCTTC. It is translated as CASSPTGGYGYTF. Full variable domain (missing parts from reference TRBV11-2 and TRBJ1-2): EAGVAQSPRYKIIEKRQSVAFWCNPISGHATLYWYQQILGQGPKLLIQFQNNGVVDDSQLPKDRFSAERLKGVDSTLKIQPAKLEDSAVYLCASSPTGGYGYTFGSGTRLTVV.

The count of this clone is one. This rearrangement joins TRBV20-1 to TRBJ2-7; the D is unclear. The CDR3 spans 11 residues. V was pared by 0 bases and J by 3 bases, with 3 bases between. The germline V gene has CDR1 DFQATT and CDR2 SNEGSKA (reference sequence). CDR3 sequence reads: CSARDGYEQYV. In DNA form, the CDR3 reads TGCAGTGCTAGAGACGGCTACGAGCAGTACGTC.

This rearrangement joins TRBV30 to TRBJ1-5; TRBD1 might be the D (5 bases). In germline, CDR1 is GTSNPN, CDR2 SVGIG (reference sequence). Trimming removed 2 bases from V and 4 bases from J, with 18 bases in between. The CDR3 totals 16 residues. The CDR3 loop is CAWSYSSGHRNQPQHF. CDR3 bases: TGTGCCTGGAGTTATTCTTCTGGACATCGTAATCAGCCCCAGCATTTT.

This chain uses TRBV20-1 with TRBJ1-4; unclear D gene. The germline V and J ends were trimmed by 4 bases and 8 bases, with 8 bases remaining between them. The CDR3 loop spans 11 amino acids. Per germline, CDR1 DFQATT and CDR2 SNEGSKA (reference sequence). CDR3 nucleotide sequence: TGCAGTGCTAAGACGGGGGAAAAACTGTTTTTT. Encoded protein: CSAKTGEKLFF.

The chain links TRBV6-2 or TRBV6-3 to TRBJ1-5, with D unclear. V shed 5 bases and J shed 7 bases, with 21 bases lying between them. Germline CDR1 MNHEY, CDR2 SVGEGT. This CDR3 is 16 amino acids long. CDR3 sequence: CASSRLWASSMQPQHF. The CDR3 region has the DNA TGTGCCAGCAGTCGCCTTTGGGCCTCAAGCATGCAGCCCCAGCATTTT.

The genes are TRBV6-5 and TRBJ2-2; TRBD2 matches 8 bases. The CDR3 is 14 residues long. Trimming cost V 7 bases and J 5 bases; bases outside gene matches: 6. Germline CDR1 MNHEY, CDR2 SVGAGI. CDR3 DNA: TGTGCCAGCACATACGGGGGGGATACCGGGGAGCTGTTTTTT. Its translation is CASTYGGDTGELFF.

The V and J genes are TRBV7-3 and TRBJ2-1; 7 nucleotides align to TRBD2. Germline values: CDR1 SGHTA, CDR2 FQGTGA. The CDR3 is made up of 15 amino acids. The V gene end was trimmed by 1 base and the J gene end by 3 bases; junction bases not matched to a gene: 3. The DNA of the CDR3 is TGTGCCAGCAGCTTAAGTCCTAGCGGCTACAATGAGCAGTTCTTC. The encoded protein is CASSLSPSGYNEQFF.

This clone is a singleton in its sample. The CDR3 sequence: CASSWGLAGVSSNEQFF. The CDR3 DNA reads as TGCGCCAGCAGCTGGGGGTTAGCGGGGGTATCGTCCAATGAGCAGTTCTTC. The gene calls are TRBV5-1 and TRBJ2-1, with TRBD2 matching over 9 bases. The V segment lost 3 bases and the J segment 6 bases; nucleotides outside the gene matches: 13. CDR3 length equals 17 residues. Germline values: CDR1 SGHRS, CDR2 YFSETQ.

Here the CDR3 reads CSASRASGEYEQYF. CDR3 in DNA: TGCAGTGCTAGTAGAGCCAGCGGGGAGTACGAGCAGTACTTC. V usage is TRBV20-1 and J usage is TRBJ2-7; 7 nucleotides align to TRBD2. The CDR3 contains 14 residues. Germline assignment: CDR1 DFQATT and CDR2 SNEGSKA (reference sequence). The junction had 9 bases not matched to a gene; V was cut back by 3 bases and J by 4 bases.

J is TRBJ1-4 and V is TRBV2; TRBD1 agrees at 8 bases. This CDR3 has 14 residues. Germline CDR1 reads SNHLY; CDR2 reads FYNNEI. The trim removed 10 bases at V and 8 bases at J, leaving 12 bases unmatched. The CDR3 DNA reads as TGTGCCACACACCAGGGGGCGGTAAGGGAAAAACTGTTTTTT. Translation gives CATHQGAVREKLFF.

The chain uses TRBV19 and TRBJ2-3; TRBD1 might be the D (5 bases). CDR1 and CDR2 (germline): LNHDA, SQIVND (reference sequence). V was shortened by 7 bases and J by 0 bases, with 11 bases between the two germline ends. The CDR3 totals 14 residues. The CDR3 DNA reads TGTGCCAGTATGGACATTTCTAGCACAGATACGCAGTATTTT. Translated, it gives CASMDISSTDTQYF.

The chain has TRBV10-1 and TRBJ2-2, with 9 positions matching TRBD2. V shed 6 bases and J 1 base; nucleotides not matched to a gene: 6. CDR3 size: 16 residues. In germline, CDR1 is WNHNN, CDR2 SYGVQD (reference sequence). The CDR3 coding sequence is TGCGCCAGCAGCACCTTAGCGGGGGTGAACACCGGGGAGCTGTTTTTT. Its protein product is CASSTLAGVNTGELFF.

The chain combines TRBV5-4 with TRBJ2-2; TRBD2 matches at 9 bases. Germline CDR1 is SGHNT and CDR2 is YYREEE (reference sequence). Trimming at V came to 6 bases and at J to 4 bases, leaving 7 bases not matched to a gene. CDR3 length: 15 amino acids. CDR3 DNA: TGTGCCAGCAAGGCGGGGGGGCAGGTCACCGGGGAGCTGTTTTTT. Protein product: CASKAGGQVTGELFF.

This clone appeared a single time. The chain combines TRBV30 with TRBJ1-6; no clear D gene. The CDR3 totals 16 residues. The V end lost 1 base, the J end lost 5 bases, and 15 bases lay between the germline ends. Germline values: CDR1 GTSNPN, CDR2 SVGIG (reference sequence). CDR3 residues: CAWSARAGVNNSPLHF. The CDR3 coding sequence is TGTGCCTGGAGTGCCCGGGCCGGGGTTAATAATTCACCCCTCCACTTT.

V usage is TRBV2 and J usage is TRBJ2-5, with TRBD1 as a possible D gene (5 bases). The germline V gene has CDR1 SNHLY and CDR2 FYNNEI. V dropped 7 bases and J dropped 2 bases, with 14 bases sitting between them. The CDR3 runs 14 residues. CDR3 in DNA: TGTGCCAGCACTTCTCTGGGGCCTCAAGAGACCCAGTACTTC. Its translation: CASTSLGPQETQYF.